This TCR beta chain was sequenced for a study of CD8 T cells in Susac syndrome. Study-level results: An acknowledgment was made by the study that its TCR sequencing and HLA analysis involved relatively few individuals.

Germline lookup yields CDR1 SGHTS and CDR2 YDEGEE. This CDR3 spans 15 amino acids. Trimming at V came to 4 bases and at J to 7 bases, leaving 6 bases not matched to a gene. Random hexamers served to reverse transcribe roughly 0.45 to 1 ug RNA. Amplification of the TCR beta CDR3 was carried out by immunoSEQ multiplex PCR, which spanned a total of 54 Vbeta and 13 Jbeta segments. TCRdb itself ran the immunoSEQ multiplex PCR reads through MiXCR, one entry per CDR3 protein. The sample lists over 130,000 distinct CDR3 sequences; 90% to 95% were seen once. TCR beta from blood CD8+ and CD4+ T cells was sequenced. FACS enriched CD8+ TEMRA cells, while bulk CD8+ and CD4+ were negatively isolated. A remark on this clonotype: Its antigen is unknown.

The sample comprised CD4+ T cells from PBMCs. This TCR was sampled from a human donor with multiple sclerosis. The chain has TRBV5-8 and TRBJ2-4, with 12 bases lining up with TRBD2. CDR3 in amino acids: CASSRLAGGPNIQYF. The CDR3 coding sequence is TGTGCCAGCAGCCGTCTAGCGGGGGGGCCGAACATTCAGTACTTC.